This T cell receptor beta chain was captured in a study of tumor-infiltrating lymphocytes in primary liver carcinoma. Turning to the study itself: Staged T1-T3 N0M0, the tumors had sizes that ranged from 4.2 to 10 cm across. Study-level results: The proportion of top clones found throughout all five tumor regions was only about 8-25%.

About this clonotype itself: Its antigen is still unknown. Possible read error: a much larger clone is one base away.

V dropped 4 bases and J dropped 0 bases, with 9 bases sitting between them. The germline gives CDR1 SGHDN, CDR2 FVKESK. This CDR3 is built from 14 residues. Total RNA amounting to 450 to 550 ng was the source from which TCR beta cDNA was made with a constant-region primer. TCR beta libraries came from three nested multiplex PCR rounds using slightly modified ARM-PCR. The opening two PCR rounds, 10 cycles each, paired TRBV1-TRBV30 forward primers with a C-beta reverse primer. TCRdb passed the multiplex PCR reads through MiXCR, listing each CDR3 protein once. The sample contains 95,000 to 150,000 distinct CDR3 sequences, about 68% of which appear only once. Taking 20-30 mg of unsorted bulk tissue, the authors co-extracted RNA and DNA.

This chain joins TRBV14 and TRBJ1-1, with D unresolved. Sequences were obtained from liver tumor tissue from sampling region 1. As to subset: tumor region T1, superior pole. This TCR was sampled from a woman aged 60-75 years with primary liver carcinoma and hepatitis B virus infection. The CDR3 reads CASSRLVVNTEAFF. The CDR3 DNA sequence: TGTGCCAGCAGCCGCCTAGTCGTGAACACTGAAGCTTTCTTT.